This TCR beta chain comes out of a study of CD8 T cells in ankylosing spondylitis. This CDR3 comprises 16 residues. J gave up 6 bases and V 1 base, and 7 bases lay outside the gene matches. CDR1 is LNHNV and CDR2 is YYDKDF in the germline V gene (reference sequence). Making use of molecular barcodes, quantitative 5'-RACE generated TCR beta libraries. One entry per CDR3 protein, called by TCRdb with MiXCR from the 5' RACE reads. The sample lists just under 350,000 distinct CDR3 sequences, about 15% occurring once. Remarks on this clonotype: Its cognate antigen is unknown.

Study-wide points: What appeared characteristic of ankylosing spondylitis blood was a TCR beta motif of fewer than ten highly homologous variants.

The sample taken for sequencing was blood, either unsorted or a sorted T cell fraction (not recorded which). This rearrangement joins TRBV15 to TRBJ2-3, with 10 bases fitting TRBD2. This clonotype was obtained from a male donor with ankylosing spondylitis or in good health (not recorded which). The CDR3 coding sequence is TGTGCCACCAGCAGAGGGAGCGGGGGGGCCGAGGATACGCAGTATTTT. Translated: CATSRGSGGAEDTQYF.